One and the same sample provided the 31 T cell receptor beta chains below, sequenced in a study of STAT3 mutations in large granular lymphocyte leukemia (dated by TCRdb to the late 2010s). General conclusions and limits of the study: At least one immunodominant TCRbeta clonotype was present in every T-LGLL patient, and multiple immunodominant subclonotypes appeared in about half of the T-LGLL patients.

These TCRs are of unknown antigen specificity. Library preparation employed the immunoSEQ multiplex PCR assay. TCRdb limited this immuneACCESS table to in-frame rearrangements with V and J called. A share of clones is missing; checked studies link under half to unresolved V genes, and the rest is unexplained. The sample has roughly 40,000 clones on record, roughly 77% of them singletons. The ten biggest clones cover less than 0.55% of the sample. Sequenced sample: PBMCs. The receptors derive from a human donor with T large granular lymphocyte leukemia. Some clones in this sample may be carry-over from other donors' samples.

This clone was found a few times. The chain combines TRBV6-6 with TRBJ1-2; the match to TRBD1 covers 8 bases. Germline loops: CDR1 MNHNY, CDR2 SVGAGI (reference sequence). The CDR3 length is 16 residues. J lost 4 bases, V lost 5 bases, and 12 bases had no gene match. The CDR3 DNA is TGTGCCAGCAGTCCCCGGACAGGGTTCAGCCTCTATGGCTACACCTTC. Its protein is CASSPRTGFSLYGYTF.

The chain links TRBV7-9 to TRBJ1-5; 8 bases map to TRBD1. CDR1 is SEHNR, CDR2 FQNEAQ, per germline (reference sequence). V lost 4 bases, J lost 6 bases, and 5 bases stayed unmatched. The CDR3 runs to 14 residues. The CDR3 DNA reads TGTGCCAGCAGCTCGGACAGGGTAGGTCAGCCCCAGCATTTT. Its protein product is CASSSDRVGQPQHF.

V usage is TRBV6-6 and J usage is TRBJ2-7; 9 bases are a match to TRBD1. V trimming: 6 bases; J trimming: 3 bases; junction bases outside the gene matches: 6. From germline, CDR1 is MNHNY and CDR2 SVGAGI (reference sequence). The CDR3 contains 14 residues. In DNA, the CDR3 is TGTGCCAGCAGCCACCCGGGACAGGGCTACGAGCAGTACTTC. Translating gives CASSHPGQGYEQYF.

The CDR3, as DNA: TGTGCCAGCAGCTTGGGGAGTGGGTGGTACGAGCAGTACTTC. It yields the protein CASSLGSGWYEQYF. The rearrangement joins TRBV13 to TRBJ2-7; the D gene is possibly TRBD2 (5 bases). CDR1 is PRHDT, CDR2 FYEKMQ, per germline (reference sequence). V was pared by 3 bases and J by 4 bases, with 13 bases between. The CDR3 is 14 amino acids. The full variable domain, its missing parts supplied by reference TRBV13 and TRBJ2-7, is AAGVIQSPRHLIKEKRETATLKCYPIPRHDTVYWYQQGPGQDPQFLISFYEKMQSDKGSIPDRFSAQQFSDYHSELNMSSLELGDSALYFCASSLGSGWYEQYFGPGTRLTVT.

The chain has TRBV5-6 and TRBJ2-5; TRBD1 matches 9 bases. The junction had 3 bases not matched to a gene; V was cut back by 2 bases and J by 4 bases. Germline V lookup: CDR1 SGHDT, CDR2 YYEEEE. This CDR3 is 14 amino acids long. The CDR3 DNA sequence: TGTGCCAGCAGCTTACAGGGGGCGCGAGAGACCCAGTACTTC. The encoded protein is CASSLQGARETQYF. Full variable domain (rest looked up from reference TRBV5-6 and TRBJ2-5): DAGVTQSPTHLIKTRGQQVTLRCSPKSGHDTVSWYQQALGQGPQFIFQYYEEEERQRGNFPDRFSGHQFPNYSSELNVNALLLGDSALYLCASSLQGARETQYFGPGTRLLVL.

J is TRBJ1-2 and V is TRBV19, with D possibly TRBD1 on 6 matching bases. The CDR3 is 16 residues long. The germline V gene has CDR1 LNHDA and CDR2 SQIVND (reference sequence). Trimming took 6 bases from V and 0 from J, leaving 17 bases between them. CDR3 protein: CASRPSWGAPNYGYTF. CDR3 nucleotides: TGTGCCAGTAGGCCGAGTTGGGGGGCACCTAACTATGGCTACACCTTC.

This rearrangement joins TRBV20-1 to TRBJ2-3; D unresolved. The length of the CDR3 is 11 residues. The V gene lost 6 bases and the J gene lost 3 bases, with 7 bases spanning the gap. Germline V gives CDR1 DFQATT, CDR2 SNEGSKA (reference sequence). The CDR3 sequence: CSAPTTDTQYF. For the CDR3, the DNA is TGCAGTGCCCCGACTACAGATACGCAGTATTTT.

A word on this clone: Germline and junction disagree at one end, which may indicate a read error. The rearrangement links TRBV27 to TRBJ1-5, with D possibly being TRBD1 (6 bases). Per germline, CDR1 MNHEY and CDR2 SMNVEV (reference sequence). This CDR3 contains 14 residues. The CDR3 DNA reads as TGTGTCAGCAGAAGGGGGTATAGCAATCAGCCCCAGCATTTT. Amino acids: CVSRRGYSNQPQHF.

V is TRBV7-9 and J is TRBJ1-4, with no clear D. Germline V gene sequence: CDR1 SEHNR, CDR2 FQNEAQ (reference sequence). This CDR3 contains 12 residues. Trimming removed 3 bases from V and 8 bases from J, with 7 bases in between. This CDR3 reads CASSLNEEKLFF. The CDR3 nucleotides read TGTGCCAGCAGCTTGAATGAGGAAAAACTGTTTTTT.

A single count supports this clone. The chain combines TRBV4-3 with TRBJ2-7; D is unresolved. The CDR3 spans 13 residues. In germline, CDR1 is LGHNA, CDR2 YSLEER. Trimming cost V 3 bases and J 6 bases, with 12 bases left between them. The CDR3 coding sequence is TGCGCCAGCAGCCAGGCTCGACGGGCCGAGCAGTACTTC. It translates to CASSQARRAEQYF.

The chain couples TRBV4-1 to TRBJ1-3; the D gene is possibly TRBD1 (5 bases). The CDR3 consists of 14 residues. The V end was cut by 3 bases, the J end by 7 bases, with 13 bases between. The V gene's germline CDR1 is MGHRA and CDR2 YSYEKL. As DNA, the CDR3 is TGCGCCAGCAGCCATGGGACTGGCAGGAACACCATATATTTT. It encodes CASSHGTGRNTIYF.

The rearrangement joins TRBV5-4 to TRBJ1-4; no firm D call. The CDR3 loop spans 15 amino acids. The V gene's germline CDR1 is SGHNT and CDR2 YYREEE (reference sequence). Trimming cost V 1 base and J 5 bases, with 12 bases left between them. The chain's CDR3 is CASSLSAGNNEKLFF. Written as DNA, the CDR3 is TGTGCCAGCAGCTTGTCGGCGGGGAACAATGAAAAACTGTTTTTT.

The chain employs TRBV7-2 and TRBJ1-2, with D possibly matching TRBD1 (6 bases). This CDR3 contains 16 residues. V was shortened by 5 bases and J by 3 bases, with 19 bases between the two germline ends. Germline CDR1 SGHTA, CDR2 FQGNSA. The chain's CDR3 is CASSPKGGGWDYGYTF. CDR3 nucleotides: TGTGCCAGCAGCCCAAAGGGGGGGGGCTGGGACTATGGCTACACCTTC.

The chain employs TRBV7-9 and TRBJ2-2; TRBD1 aligns across 11 bases. The V and J ends lost 4 bases and 7 bases, in that order; junction bases with no gene match: 2. Germline V lookup: CDR1 SEHNR, CDR2 FQNEAQ (reference sequence). The CDR3 runs 14 residues. The CDR3 region is CASSWTGGFGELFF. The CDR3 nucleotides read TGTGCCAGCAGCTGGACAGGGGGCTTCGGGGAGCTGTTTTTT.

This clone was counted between two and nine times. The chain carries TRBV7-9 and TRBJ2-7, with D possibly TRBD1 on 7 matching bases. Germline-derived CDR1 and CDR2 are SEHNR and FQNEAQ (reference sequence). This CDR3 spans 15 amino acids. Trimming removed 4 bases at V and 2 bases at J, with 15 bases between. The CDR3 DNA is TGTGCCAGCAGCTCCAGGGGGGATAGTGCCTACGAGCAGTACTTC. Translating gives CASSSRGDSAYEQYF.

J is TRBJ2-3 and V is TRBV18, with no clear D. There are 13 residues in the CDR3. Trimming cost V 2 bases and J 5 bases, with 8 bases left between them. Germline CDR1 reads KGHSH; CDR2 reads LQKENI. CDR3 sequence reads: CASSPMKGDTQYF. The CDR3 DNA reads as TGTGCCAGCTCACCAATGAAGGGAGATACGCAGTATTTT.

The rearrangement links TRBV7-2 to TRBJ2-3; maybe TRBD2 (5 bases). This CDR3 comprises 17 residues. The V end was cut by 4 bases, the J end by 0 bases, with 17 bases between. Germline V gives CDR1 SGHTA, CDR2 FQGNSA. CDR3 loop: CASSSSGSGTSTDTQYF. In nucleotides, the CDR3 is TGTGCCAGCAGCTCTTCGGGGTCGGGCACGAGCACAGATACGCAGTATTTT.

The chain is built from TRBV20-1 and TRBJ1-1; no reliable D call. V lost 4 bases to trimming and J lost 1 base, with 4 bases between them. CDR3 length: 11 amino acids. Germline loops: CDR1 DFQATT, CDR2 SNEGSKA (reference sequence). CDR3 in amino acids: CSATENTEAFF. CDR3 nucleotides: TGCAGTGCTACAGAGAACACTGAAGCTTTCTTT.

In this sample, this clone turned up a few times. The V gene is TRBV20-1, the J gene TRBJ1-2; maybe TRBD1 (6 bases). CDR3 length: 11 amino acids. Germline V gene lookup returns CDR1 DFQATT and CDR2 SNEGSKA (reference sequence). V lost 6 bases and J lost 7, with 12 bases in between. The CDR3 protein is CSARGQSGYTF. The DNA of the CDR3 is TGCAGTGCGCGAGGACAGAGTGGCTACACCTTC.

The V gene is TRBV19, the J gene TRBJ1-5, with D possibly being TRBD1 (5 bases). This CDR3 is 13 amino acids long. Trimming stripped 0 bases from V and 7 bases from J, with 7 bases between. CDR1 is LNHDA and CDR2 is SQIVND in the germline V gene (reference sequence). The DNA for the CDR3 is TGTGCCAGTAGTATAGACAGGGCCCAGCCCCAGCATTTT. It translates to CASSIDRAQPQHF.

By sample fraction, this clone is medium-sized. The chain recombines TRBV15 with TRBJ1-2; a possible D gene is TRBD1 (5 bases). Germline loops: CDR1 LNHNV, CDR2 YYDKDF (reference sequence). V was trimmed by 0 bases and J by 8 bases, leaving 13 bases between them. The CDR3 runs to 14 residues. CDR3 sequence: CATSRDTQAGGYTF. The CDR3, as DNA: TGTGCCACCAGCAGAGACACTCAGGCAGGGGGCTACACCTTC.

The rearrangement links TRBV21-1 to TRBJ1-6; TRBD1 is taken as the D call from the table, unchecked against the DNA. TRBV21-1 is recorded as a pseudogene. The CDR3 consists of 14 residues. For the CDR3, the DNA is TGTGCCAGCAAGGGACACTCCTATAATTCACCCCTCCACTTT. It is translated as CASKGHSYNSPLHF.

V is TRBV5-4 and J is TRBJ1-1, with D maybe TRBD1 (6 bases). Trimming cost V 1 base and J 0 bases, with 7 bases left between them. The CDR3 has 14 residues. Per the germline V gene, CDR1 is SGHNT and CDR2 is YYREEE (reference sequence). In DNA, the CDR3 is TGTGCCAGCAGCTTGCAGGGGATGAACACTGAAGCTTTCTTT. It encodes CASSLQGMNTEAFF.

This clone was counted a single time. V usage is TRBV7-9 and J usage is TRBJ1-3; 9 positions agree with TRBD1. This CDR3 comprises 17 residues. V gave up 5 bases and J gave up 0 bases; unmatched junction bases: 8. In germline, CDR1 is SEHNR, CDR2 FQNEAQ (reference sequence). Here the CDR3 DNA reads TGTGCCAGCAGCCCAGGGGACAGGGACAACTCTGGAAACACCATATATTTT. Encoded protein: CASSPGDRDNSGNTIYF.

The chain is built from TRBV5-4 and TRBJ1-6; D gene uncertain. The CDR3 length is 16 residues. Germline CDR1 reads SGHNT; CDR2 reads YYREEE (reference sequence). Trimming left V 4 bases short and J 1 base short, with 12 bases between. CDR3 coding DNA: TGTGCCAGCAGCCCAATGGACGGATCCTATAATTCACCCCTCCACTTT. This codes for CASSPMDGSYNSPLHF.

This clone was counted only a few times. The chain carries TRBV28 and TRBJ2-2; no clear D. Trimming cost V 5 bases and J 3 bases, with 10 bases left between them. Germline-derived CDR1 and CDR2 are MDHEN and SYDVKM. CDR3 length: 14 residues. As DNA, the CDR3 is TGTGCCAGCAGTCCTATCCTCTACACCGGGGAGCTGTTTTTT. Translated: CASSPILYTGELFF.

The CDR3: CASSFRQGGEKLFF. The CDR3 bases are TGTGCCAGCAGCTTTCGGCAGGGAGGGGAAAAACTGTTTTTT. The V and J genes are TRBV7-8 and TRBJ1-4, with D tentatively TRBD1 (5 bases). Germline assignment: CDR1 SGHVS and CDR2 FQNEAQ. The V end was cut by 3 bases, the J end by 8 bases, with 13 bases between. CDR3 length: 14 amino acids.

The V and J genes are TRBV5-1 and TRBJ1-4, with 7 bases fitting TRBD1. CDR1 and CDR2 from the germline V gene are SGHRS and YFSETQ. V lost 4 bases, J lost 3 bases, and 6 bases stayed unmatched. The CDR3 has 15 amino acids. The CDR3 coding sequence is TGCGCCAGCAGCCAACCAGGACAGGCTAATGAAAAACTGTTTTTT. Its protein product is CASSQPGQANEKLFF. The whole variable domain, filled in from reference TRBV5-1 and TRBJ1-4, reads KAGVTQTPRYLIKTRGQQVTLSCSPISGHRSVSWYQQTPGQGLQFLFEYFSETQRNKGNFPGRFSGRQFSNSRSEMNVSTLELGDSALYLCASSQPGQANEKLFFGSGTQLSVL.

J is TRBJ2-3 and V is TRBV5-1, with a possible D match to TRBD1 (6 bases). The CDR3 extends over 20 amino acids. Between the trimmed V and J ends, which lost 4 bases and 1 base, there was a span of 28 bases. Germline CDR1 and CDR2: SGHRS and YFSETQ. CDR3 sequence: CASSPVWTEIGGGGTDTQYF. The CDR3 bases are TGCGCCAGCAGCCCGGTTTGGACAGAAATTGGAGGTGGTGGCACAGATACGCAGTATTTT.

This sequence joins TRBV27 and TRBJ2-1, with D perhaps matching TRBD1 (6 bases). Between the trimmed V and J ends, which lost 2 bases and 8 bases, there was a span of 16 bases. The CDR3 spans 15 residues. Germline V lookup: CDR1 MNHEY, CDR2 SMNVEV (reference sequence). Written as DNA, the CDR3 is TGTGCCAGCAGTTTACAAGTAGGGGGAATTGATGAGCAGTTCTTC. This codes for CASSLQVGGIDEQFF.

V gene TRBV29-1 combines with J gene TRBJ1-1, with D hard to call. Germline CDR1 is SQVTM and CDR2 is ANQGSEA. The CDR3 totals 11 residues. Trimming took off 5 bases at V and 11 bases at J, with 15 bases between the two ends. The CDR3 region is CSVPRRRGAFF. CDR3 nucleotide sequence: TGCAGCGTTCCCCGACGCCGCGGGGCTTTCTTT.